This TCR beta chain was found in a study of blood T cells in healthy people across ages. The authors ran a second PCR of about 7 to 12 cycles using a sample-barcoded 5' primer and a J-beta primer mix. MiXCR was run by TCRdb on the 5' RACE reads, yielding one entry per CDR3 protein. The table shows 1,300,000 or so distinct CDR3 sequences, with approximately 59% occurring only once. The V gene's germline CDR1 is SNHLY and CDR2 FYNNEI. V lost 0 bases and J lost 5; bases outside the gene matches: 2. CDR3 length equals 16 residues. The sequence derives from a man between 18 and 29 years old in good health. Input material: blood. J is TRBJ2-1 and V is TRBV2; 12 positions agree with TRBD2. CDR3 sequence (DNA): TGTGCCAGCAGTGAAGCGTCTAGCGGGAGGGACAATGAGCAGTTCTTC. It is translated as CASSEASSGRDNEQFF.